This T cell receptor (beta chain) was sequenced during a study of T cell clones after liver transplantation. Turning to the study itself: Graft-donor-reactive sequences were compared with third-party-reactive TCRbeta sequences from pre-transplant mixed lymphocyte reactions.

CDR3 length equals 14 residues. The ends lost 5 bases at V and 3 bases at J; junction bases unmatched: 6. Germline values: CDR1 SEHNR, CDR2 FQNEAQ (reference sequence). Profiling relied on immunoSEQ multiplex PCR, and the TCRdb table lists in-frame clones only, not all of them. The sample yields about 15,000 clones, around 90% seen once. The receptor was isolated from a human donor who received a liver transplant. The V and J genes are TRBV7-9 and TRBJ1-2; TRBD1 agrees at 7 bases. The source was CD8+ T cells from blood, collected before liver transplant. Here the CDR3 DNA reads TGTGCCAGCAGCATTACCGGGACAGACTATGGCTACACCTTC. Its protein product is CASSITGTDYGYTF.